This T cell receptor beta chain was recorded in a study of cytomegalovirus exposure and HLA in healthy donors. Study-level findings and limits: A later analysis, which compared TCR beta chains of equal frequency, found the HLA-associated ones more clonally expanded.

This clone was detected only a few times. The antigen remains unidentified. This sample also contains other DNA sequences that code for the same CDR3. V lost 0 bases to trimming and J lost 8 bases; unmatched junction nucleotides: 4. CDR3 length equals 13 residues. CDR1 SGDLS and CDR2 YYNGEE come from the germline V gene. Primers: 60 Vbeta forward and 13 Jbeta reverse. Some clones are missing from TCRdb's copy, which holds only in-frame ones; the method was immunoSEQ multiplex PCR. The repertoire holds 85,000 to 95,000 clones, with less than 8% as singletons. The J gene is TRBJ1-2, the V gene TRBV9; TRBD1 agrees at 7 bases. The sequenced sample was PBMCs. The TCR comes from a man aged 50 or older in good health and CMV-seronegative. The CDR3, as DNA: TGTGCCAGCAGCGTAGGTGACAGGGTGGGCTACACCTTC. This encodes CASSVGDRVGYTF.